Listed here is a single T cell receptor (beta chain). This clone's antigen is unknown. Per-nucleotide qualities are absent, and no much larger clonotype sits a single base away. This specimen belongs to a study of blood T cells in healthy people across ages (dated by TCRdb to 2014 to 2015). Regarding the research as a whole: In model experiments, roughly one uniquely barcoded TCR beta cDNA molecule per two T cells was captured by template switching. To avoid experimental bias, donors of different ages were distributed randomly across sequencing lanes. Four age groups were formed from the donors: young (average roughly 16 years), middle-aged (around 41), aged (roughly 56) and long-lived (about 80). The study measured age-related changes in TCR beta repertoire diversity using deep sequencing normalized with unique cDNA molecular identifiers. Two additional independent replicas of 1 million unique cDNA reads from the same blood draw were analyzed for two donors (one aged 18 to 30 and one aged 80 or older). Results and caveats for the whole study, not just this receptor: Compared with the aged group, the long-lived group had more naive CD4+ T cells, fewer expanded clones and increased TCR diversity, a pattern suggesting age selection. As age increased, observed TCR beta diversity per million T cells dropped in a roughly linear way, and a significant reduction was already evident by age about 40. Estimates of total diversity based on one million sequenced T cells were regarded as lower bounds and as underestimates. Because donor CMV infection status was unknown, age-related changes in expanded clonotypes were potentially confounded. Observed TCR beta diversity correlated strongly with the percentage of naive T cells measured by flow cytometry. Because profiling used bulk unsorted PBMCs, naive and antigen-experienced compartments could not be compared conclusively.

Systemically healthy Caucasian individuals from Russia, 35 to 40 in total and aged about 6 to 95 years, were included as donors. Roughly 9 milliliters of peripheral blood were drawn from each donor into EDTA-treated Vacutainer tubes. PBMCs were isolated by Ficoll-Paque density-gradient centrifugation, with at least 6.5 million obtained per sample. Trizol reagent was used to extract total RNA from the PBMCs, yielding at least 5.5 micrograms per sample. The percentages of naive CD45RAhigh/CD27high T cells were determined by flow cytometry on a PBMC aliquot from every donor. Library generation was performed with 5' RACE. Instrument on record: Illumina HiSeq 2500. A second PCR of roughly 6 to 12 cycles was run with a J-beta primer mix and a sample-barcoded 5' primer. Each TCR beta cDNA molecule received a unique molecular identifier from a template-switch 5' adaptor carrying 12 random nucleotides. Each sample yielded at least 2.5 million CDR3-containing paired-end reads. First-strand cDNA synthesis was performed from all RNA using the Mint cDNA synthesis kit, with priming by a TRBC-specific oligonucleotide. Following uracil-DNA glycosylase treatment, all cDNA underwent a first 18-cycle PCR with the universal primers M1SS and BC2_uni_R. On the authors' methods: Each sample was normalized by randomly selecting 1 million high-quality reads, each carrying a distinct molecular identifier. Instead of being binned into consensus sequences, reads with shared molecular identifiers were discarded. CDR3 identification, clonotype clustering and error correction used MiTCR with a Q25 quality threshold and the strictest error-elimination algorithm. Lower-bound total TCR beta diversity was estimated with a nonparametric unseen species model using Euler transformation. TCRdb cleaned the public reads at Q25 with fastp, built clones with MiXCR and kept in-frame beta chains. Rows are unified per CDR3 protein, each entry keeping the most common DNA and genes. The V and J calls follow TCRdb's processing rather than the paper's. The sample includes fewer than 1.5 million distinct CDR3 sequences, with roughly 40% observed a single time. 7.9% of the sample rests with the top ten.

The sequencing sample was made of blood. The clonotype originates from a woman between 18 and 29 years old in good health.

CDR3 sequence: CASSLRESSYNSPLHF. The nucleotides read TGTGCCAGCAGCTTAAGGGAGAGCTCCTATAATTCACCCCTCCACTTT. The V and J genes are TRBV7-2 and TRBJ1-6; no D segment can be confidently identified. The CDR3 goes from the cysteine to the phenylalanine over 16 residues. The retained sequence is limited to the CDR3, 48 bases, with the frame set at the first base. The trim is 2 bases for V and 0 bases for J, with a gap of 8 bases between the germline ends. Per the germline V gene, SGHTA is the CDR1 and FQGNSA is the CDR2.